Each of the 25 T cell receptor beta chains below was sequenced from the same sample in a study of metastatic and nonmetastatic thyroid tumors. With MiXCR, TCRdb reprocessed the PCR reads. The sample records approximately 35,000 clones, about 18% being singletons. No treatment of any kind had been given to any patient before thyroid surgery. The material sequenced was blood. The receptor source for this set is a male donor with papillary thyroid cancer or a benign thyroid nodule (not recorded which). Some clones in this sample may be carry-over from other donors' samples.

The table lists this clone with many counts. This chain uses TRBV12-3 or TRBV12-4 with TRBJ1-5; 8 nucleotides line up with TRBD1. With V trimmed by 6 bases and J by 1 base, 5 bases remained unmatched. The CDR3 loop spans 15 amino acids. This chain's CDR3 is CASSTGGLSNQPQHF. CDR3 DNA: TGTGCCAGCAGCACAGGGGGATTAAGCAATCAGCCCCAGCATTTT.

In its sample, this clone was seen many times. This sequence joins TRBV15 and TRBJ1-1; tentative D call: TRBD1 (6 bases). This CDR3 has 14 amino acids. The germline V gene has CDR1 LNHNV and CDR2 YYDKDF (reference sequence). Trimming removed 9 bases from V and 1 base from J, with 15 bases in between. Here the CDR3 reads CATVRGGANTEAFF. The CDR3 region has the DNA TGTGCCACAGTCCGCGGGGGCGCGAACACTGAAGCTTTCTTT. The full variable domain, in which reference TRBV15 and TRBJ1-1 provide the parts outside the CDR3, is DAMVIQNPRYQVTQFGKPVTLSCSQTLNHNVMYWYQQKSSQAPKLLFHYYDKDFNNEADTPDNFQSRRPNTSFCFLDIRSPGLGDTAMYLCATVRGGANTEAFFGQGTRLTVV.

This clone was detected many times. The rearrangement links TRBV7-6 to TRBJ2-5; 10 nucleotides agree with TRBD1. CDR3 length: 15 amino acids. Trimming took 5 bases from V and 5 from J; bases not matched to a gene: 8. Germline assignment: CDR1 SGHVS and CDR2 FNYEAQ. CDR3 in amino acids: CASSIRQGARETQYF. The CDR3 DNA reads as TGTGCCAGCAGCATCCGACAGGGGGCGCGGGAGACCCAGTACTTC.

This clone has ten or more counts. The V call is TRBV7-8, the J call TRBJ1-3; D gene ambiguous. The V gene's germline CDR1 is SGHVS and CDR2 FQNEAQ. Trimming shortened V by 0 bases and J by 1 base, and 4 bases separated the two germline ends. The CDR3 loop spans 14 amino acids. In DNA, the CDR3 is TGTGCCAGCAGCTTAGCAGGGTCTGGAAACACCATATATTTT. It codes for CASSLAGSGNTIYF.

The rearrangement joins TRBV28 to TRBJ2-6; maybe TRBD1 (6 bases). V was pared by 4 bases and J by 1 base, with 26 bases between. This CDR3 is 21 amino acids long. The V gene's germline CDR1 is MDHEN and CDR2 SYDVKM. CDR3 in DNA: TGTGCCAGCAGTTCCCAGACCGCTAGGACGTACAGGGCGTCTGGGGCCAACGTCCTGACTTTC. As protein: CASSSQTARTYRASGANVLTF.

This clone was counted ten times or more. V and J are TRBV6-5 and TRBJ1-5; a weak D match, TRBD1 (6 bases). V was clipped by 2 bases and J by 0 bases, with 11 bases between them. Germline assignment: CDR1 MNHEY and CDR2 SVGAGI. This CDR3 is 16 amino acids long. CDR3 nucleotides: TGTGCCAGCAGTTACAATACAGGGCATAGCAATCAGCCCCAGCATTTT. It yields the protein CASSYNTGHSNQPQHF.

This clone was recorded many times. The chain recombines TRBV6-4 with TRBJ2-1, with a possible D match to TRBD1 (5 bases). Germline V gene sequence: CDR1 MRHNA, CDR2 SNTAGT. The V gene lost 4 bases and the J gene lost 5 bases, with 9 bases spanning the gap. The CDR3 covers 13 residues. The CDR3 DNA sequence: TGTGCCAGCAGTGTCGCGGACAACAATGAGCAGTTCTTC. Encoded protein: CASSVADNNEQFF.

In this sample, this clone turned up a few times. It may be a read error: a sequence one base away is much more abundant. This chain's CDR3 is CASSFGNTGELFF. The CDR3 DNA follows: TGTGCCAGCAGCTTTGGAAACACCGGGGAGCTGTTTTTT. The chain joins TRBV5-6 to TRBJ2-2; D is undetermined. The CDR3 runs to 13 residues. The germline gives CDR1 SGHDT, CDR2 YYEEEE. The germline V and J ends were trimmed by 2 bases and 2 bases, with 4 bases remaining between them. The full variable domain, its missing parts supplied by reference TRBV5-6 and TRBJ2-2, is DAGVTQSPTHLIKTRGQQVTLRCSPKSGHDTVSWYQQALGQGPQFIFQYYEEEERQRGNFPDRFSGHQFPNYSSELNVNALLLGDSALYLCASSFGNTGELFFGEGSRLTVL.

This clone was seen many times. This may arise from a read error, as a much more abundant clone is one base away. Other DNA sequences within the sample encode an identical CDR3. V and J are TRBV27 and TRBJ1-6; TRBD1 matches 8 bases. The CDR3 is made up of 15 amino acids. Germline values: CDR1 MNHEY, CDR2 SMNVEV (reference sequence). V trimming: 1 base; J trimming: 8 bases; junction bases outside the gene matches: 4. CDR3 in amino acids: CASSLWATGDSPLHF. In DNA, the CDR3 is TGTGCCAGCAGTTTATGGGCGACAGGGGATTCACCCCTCCACTTT.

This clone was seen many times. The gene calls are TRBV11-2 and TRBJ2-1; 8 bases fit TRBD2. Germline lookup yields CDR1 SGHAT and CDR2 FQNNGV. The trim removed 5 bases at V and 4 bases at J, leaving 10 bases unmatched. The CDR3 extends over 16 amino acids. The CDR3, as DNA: TGTGCCAGCAGCAAACCCGGACTAGCAGGGTACAATGAGCAGTTCTTC. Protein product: CASSKPGLAGYNEQFF.

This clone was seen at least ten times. The DNA of the CDR3 is TGTGCCAGCAGCTCTAGGACAGGTACCCTATCTGGCTACACCTTC. This encodes CASSSRTGTLSGYTF. V gene TRBV11-2 combines with J gene TRBJ1-2; 7 bases are shared with TRBD1. This CDR3 contains 15 residues. CDR1 SGHAT and CDR2 FQNNGV come from the germline V gene. Trimming at V came to 4 bases and at J to 7 bases, leaving 12 bases not matched to a gene. Drawing the rest from reference TRBV11-2 and TRBJ1-2, the complete variable domain is EAGVAQSPRYKIIEKRQSVAFWCNPISGHATLYWYQQILGQGPKLLIQFQNNGVVDDSQLPKDRFSAERLKGVDSTLKIQPAKLEDSAVYLCASSSRTGTLSGYTFGSGTRLTVV.

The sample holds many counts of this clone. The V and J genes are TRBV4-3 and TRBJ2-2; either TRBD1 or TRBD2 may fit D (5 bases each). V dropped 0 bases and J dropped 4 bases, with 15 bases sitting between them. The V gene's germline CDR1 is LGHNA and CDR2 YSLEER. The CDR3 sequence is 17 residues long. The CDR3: CASSQDKGSDSTGELFF. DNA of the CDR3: TGCGCCAGCAGCCAAGATAAGGGGAGTGATTCCACCGGGGAGCTGTTTTTT.

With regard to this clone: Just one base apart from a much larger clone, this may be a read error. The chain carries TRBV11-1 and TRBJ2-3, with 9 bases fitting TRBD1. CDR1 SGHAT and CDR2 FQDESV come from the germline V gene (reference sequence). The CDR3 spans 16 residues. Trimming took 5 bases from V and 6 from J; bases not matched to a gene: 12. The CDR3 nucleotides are TGTGCCAGCAGCCCGGTCGCCGGGACAGGGCGGGATACGCAGTATTTT. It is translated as CASSPVAGTGRDTQYF.

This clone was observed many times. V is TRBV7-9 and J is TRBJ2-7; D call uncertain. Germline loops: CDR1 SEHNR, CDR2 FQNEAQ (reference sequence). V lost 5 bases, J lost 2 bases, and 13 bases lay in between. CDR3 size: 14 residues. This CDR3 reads CASSPIGLTYEQYF. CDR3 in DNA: TGTGCCAGCAGCCCAATTGGGTTAACCTACGAGCAGTACTTC.

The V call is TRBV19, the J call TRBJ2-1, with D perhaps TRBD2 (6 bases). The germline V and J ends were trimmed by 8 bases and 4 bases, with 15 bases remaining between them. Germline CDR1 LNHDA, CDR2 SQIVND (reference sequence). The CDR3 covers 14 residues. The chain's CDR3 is CASEDSGGYNEQFF. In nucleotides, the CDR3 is TGTGCCAGTGAGGACTCCGGGGGATACAATGAGCAGTTCTTC.

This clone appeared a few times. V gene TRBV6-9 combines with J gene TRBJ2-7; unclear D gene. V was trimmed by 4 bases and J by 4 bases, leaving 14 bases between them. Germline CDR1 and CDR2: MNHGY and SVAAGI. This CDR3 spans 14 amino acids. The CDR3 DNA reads TGTGCCAGCAGTTCTTACGACGGATTTTACGAGCAGTACTTC. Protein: CASSSYDGFYEQYF.

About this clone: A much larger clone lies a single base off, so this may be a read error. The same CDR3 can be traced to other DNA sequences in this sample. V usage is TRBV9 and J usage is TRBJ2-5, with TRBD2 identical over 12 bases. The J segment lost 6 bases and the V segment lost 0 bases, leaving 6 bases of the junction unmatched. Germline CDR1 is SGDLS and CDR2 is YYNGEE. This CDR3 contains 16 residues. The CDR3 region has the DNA TGTGCCAGCAGCGTAGGGACTAGCGGGGTCCTGCAGACCCAGTACTTC. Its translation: CASSVGTSGVLQTQYF.

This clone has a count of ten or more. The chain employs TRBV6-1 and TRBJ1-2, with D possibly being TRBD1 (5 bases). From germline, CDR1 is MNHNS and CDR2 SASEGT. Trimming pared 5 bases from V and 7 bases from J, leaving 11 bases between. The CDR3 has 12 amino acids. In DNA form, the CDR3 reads TGTGCCAGCAGTTTATCAGGGAGTGGCTACACCTTC. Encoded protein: CASSLSGSGYTF.

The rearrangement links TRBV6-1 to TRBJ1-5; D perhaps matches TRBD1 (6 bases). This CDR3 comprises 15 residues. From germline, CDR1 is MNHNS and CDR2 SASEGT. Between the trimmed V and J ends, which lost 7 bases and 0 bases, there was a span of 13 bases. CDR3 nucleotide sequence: TGTGCCAGCAAACCCGGGGGCTATAGCAATCAGCCCCAGCATTTT. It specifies CASKPGGYSNQPQHF.

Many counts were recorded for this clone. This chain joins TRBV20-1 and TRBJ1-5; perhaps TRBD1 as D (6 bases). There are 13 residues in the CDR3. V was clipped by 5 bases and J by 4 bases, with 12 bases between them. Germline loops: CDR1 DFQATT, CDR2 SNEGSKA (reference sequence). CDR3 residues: CSAPRTGNQPQHF. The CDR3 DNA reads TGCAGTGCTCCTCGTACAGGGAATCAGCCCCAGCATTTT.

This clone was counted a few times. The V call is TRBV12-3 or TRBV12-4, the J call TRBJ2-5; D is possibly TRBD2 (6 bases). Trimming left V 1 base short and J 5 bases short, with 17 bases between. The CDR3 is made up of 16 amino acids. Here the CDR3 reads CASSLVVGPAGETQYF. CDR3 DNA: TGTGCCAGCAGTTTAGTAGTCGGCCCTGCGGGGGAGACCCAGTACTTC.

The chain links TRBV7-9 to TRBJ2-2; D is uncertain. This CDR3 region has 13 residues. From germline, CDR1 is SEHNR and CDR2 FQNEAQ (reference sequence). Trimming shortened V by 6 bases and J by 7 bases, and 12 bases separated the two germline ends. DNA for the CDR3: TGTGCCAGCAGTTCCTCAGGTTTCGGGGAGCTGTTTTTT. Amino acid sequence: CASSSSGFGELFF.

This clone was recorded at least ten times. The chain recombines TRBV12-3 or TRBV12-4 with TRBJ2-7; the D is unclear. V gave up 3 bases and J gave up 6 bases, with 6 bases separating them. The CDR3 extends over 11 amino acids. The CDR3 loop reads CASSLRGEQYF. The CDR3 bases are TGTGCCAGCAGTTTGAGAGGCGAGCAGTACTTC.

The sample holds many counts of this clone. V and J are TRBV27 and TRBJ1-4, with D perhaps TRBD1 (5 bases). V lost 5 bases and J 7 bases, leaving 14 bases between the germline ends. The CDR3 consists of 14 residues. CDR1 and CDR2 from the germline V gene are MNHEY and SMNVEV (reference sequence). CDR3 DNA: TGTGCCAGCAGTAATAGACAGTGGAGTGAAAAACTGTTTTTT. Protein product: CASSNRQWSEKLFF.

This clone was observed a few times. The CDR3 nucleotides read TGTGCCAGCAGGGGGCTGGACGGGACGGGCTATGGCTACACCTTC. Amino acids: CASRGLDGTGYGYTF. The V call is TRBV6-4, the J call TRBJ1-2; maybe TRBD1 (5 bases). The CDR3 runs 15 residues. The V gene lost 6 bases and the J gene lost 4 bases, with 18 bases spanning the gap. In germline, CDR1 is MRHNA, CDR2 SNTAGT.